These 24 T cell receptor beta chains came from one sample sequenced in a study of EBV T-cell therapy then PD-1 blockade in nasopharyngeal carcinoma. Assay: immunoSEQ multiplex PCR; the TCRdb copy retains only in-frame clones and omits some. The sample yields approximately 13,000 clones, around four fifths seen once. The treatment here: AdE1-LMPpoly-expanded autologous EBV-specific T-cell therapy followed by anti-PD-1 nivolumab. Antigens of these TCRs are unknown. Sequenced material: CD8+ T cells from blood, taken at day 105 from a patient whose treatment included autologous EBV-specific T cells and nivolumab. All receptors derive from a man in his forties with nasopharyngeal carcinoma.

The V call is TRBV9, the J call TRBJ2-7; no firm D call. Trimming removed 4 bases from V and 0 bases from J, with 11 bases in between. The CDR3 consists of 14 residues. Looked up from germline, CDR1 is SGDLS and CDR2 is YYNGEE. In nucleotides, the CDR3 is TGTGCCAGCAGCCCCCTGCTAGTCTCCTACGAGCAGTACTTC. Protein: CASSPLLVSYEQYF.

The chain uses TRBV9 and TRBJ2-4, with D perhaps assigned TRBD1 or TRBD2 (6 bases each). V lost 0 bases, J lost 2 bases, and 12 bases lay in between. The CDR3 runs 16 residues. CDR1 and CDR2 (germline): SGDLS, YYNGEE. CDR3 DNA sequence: TGTGCCAGCAGCGTAGGTGGGGGGCCACCCAAAAACATTCAGTACTTC. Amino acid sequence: CASSVGGGPPKNIQYF.

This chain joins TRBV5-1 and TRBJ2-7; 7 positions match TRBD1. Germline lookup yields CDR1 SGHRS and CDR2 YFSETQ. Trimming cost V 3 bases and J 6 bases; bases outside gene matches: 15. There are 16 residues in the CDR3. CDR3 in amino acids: CASSSRQGMRSGEQYF. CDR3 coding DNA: TGCGCCAGCAGCTCGAGACAGGGTATGAGGTCGGGCGAGCAGTACTTC.

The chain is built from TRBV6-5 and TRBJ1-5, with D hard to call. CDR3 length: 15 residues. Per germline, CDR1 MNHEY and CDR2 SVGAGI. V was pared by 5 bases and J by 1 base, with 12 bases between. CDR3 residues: CASSKRDVSNQPQHF. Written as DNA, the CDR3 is TGTGCCAGCAGTAAAAGGGATGTCAGCAATCAGCCCCAGCATTTT.

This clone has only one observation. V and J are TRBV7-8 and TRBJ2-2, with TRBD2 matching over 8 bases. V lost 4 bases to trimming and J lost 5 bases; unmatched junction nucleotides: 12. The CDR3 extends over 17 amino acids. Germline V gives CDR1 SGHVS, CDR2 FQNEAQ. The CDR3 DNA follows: TGTGCCAGCAGCTCCTCCGGGGCGGGGGGTGATACCGGGGAGCTGTTTTTT. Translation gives CASSSSGAGGDTGELFF. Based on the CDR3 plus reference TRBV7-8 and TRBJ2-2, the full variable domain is GAGVSQSPRYKVAKRGQDVALRCDPISGHVSLFWYQQALGQGPEFLTYFQNEAQLDKSGLPSDRFFAERPEGSVSTLKIQRTQQEDSAVYLCASSSSGAGGDTGELFFGEGSRLTVL.

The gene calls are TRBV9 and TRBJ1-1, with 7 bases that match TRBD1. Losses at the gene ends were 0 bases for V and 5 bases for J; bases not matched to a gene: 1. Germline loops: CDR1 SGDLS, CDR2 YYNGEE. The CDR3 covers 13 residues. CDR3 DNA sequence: TGTGCCAGCAGCGTAGGACAGGGAACTGAAGCTTTCTTT. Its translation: CASSVGQGTEAFF.

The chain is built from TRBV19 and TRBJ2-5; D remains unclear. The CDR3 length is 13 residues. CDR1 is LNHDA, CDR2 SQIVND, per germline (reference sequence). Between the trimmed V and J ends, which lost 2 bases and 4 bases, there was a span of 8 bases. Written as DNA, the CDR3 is TGTGCCAGTAGTATATACCATGGAGAGACCCAGTACTTC. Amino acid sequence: CASSIYHGETQYF.

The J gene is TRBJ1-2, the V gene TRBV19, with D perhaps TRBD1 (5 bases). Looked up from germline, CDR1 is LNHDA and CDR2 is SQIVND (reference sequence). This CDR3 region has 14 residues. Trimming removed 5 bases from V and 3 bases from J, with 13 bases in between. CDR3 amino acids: CASSGPLGDYGYTF. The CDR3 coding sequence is TGTGCCAGTAGTGGGCCGCTGGGGGACTATGGCTACACCTTC.

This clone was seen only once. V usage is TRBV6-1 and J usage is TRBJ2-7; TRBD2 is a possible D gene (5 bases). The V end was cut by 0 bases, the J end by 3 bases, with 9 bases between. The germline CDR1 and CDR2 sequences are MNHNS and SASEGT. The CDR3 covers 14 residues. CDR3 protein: CASSEARGFYEQYF. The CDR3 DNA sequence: TGTGCCAGCAGTGAAGCTCGAGGGTTCTACGAGCAGTACTTC.

CDR3: CASSFPDRVYSNQPQHF. CDR3 in DNA: TGTGCCAGCAGCTTCCCCGACAGAGTATATAGCAATCAGCCCCAGCATTTT. This chain joins TRBV7-2 and TRBJ1-5; a possible D gene is TRBD1 (5 bases). The germline V and J ends were trimmed by 3 bases and 0 bases, with 15 bases remaining between them. CDR3 length: 17 residues. Germline V gene sequence: CDR1 SGHTA, CDR2 FQGNSA.

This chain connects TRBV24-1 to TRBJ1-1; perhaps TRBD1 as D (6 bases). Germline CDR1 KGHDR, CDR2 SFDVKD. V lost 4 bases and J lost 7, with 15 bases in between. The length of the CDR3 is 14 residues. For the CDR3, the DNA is TGTGCCACCAGTGACCATACAGGGACGGATGAAGCTTTCTTT. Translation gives CATSDHTGTDEAFF.

CDR3 nucleotide sequence: TGTGCCAGCAGTTCTATTGAGAGCAATCAGCCCCAGCATTTT. This codes for CASSSIESNQPQHF. V is TRBV6-2 or TRBV6-3 and J is TRBJ1-5, with D unresolved. Trimming left V 4 bases short and J 1 base short, with 8 bases between. Germline loops: CDR1 MNHEY, CDR2 SVGEGT. The CDR3 contains 14 residues.

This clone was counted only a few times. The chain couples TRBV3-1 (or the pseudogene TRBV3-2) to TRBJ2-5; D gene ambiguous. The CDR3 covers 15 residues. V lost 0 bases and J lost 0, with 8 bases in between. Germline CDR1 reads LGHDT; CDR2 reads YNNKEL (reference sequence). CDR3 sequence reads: CASSQERWDQETQYF. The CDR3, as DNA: TGTGCCAGCAGCCAAGAGAGGTGGGACCAAGAGACCCAGTACTTC.

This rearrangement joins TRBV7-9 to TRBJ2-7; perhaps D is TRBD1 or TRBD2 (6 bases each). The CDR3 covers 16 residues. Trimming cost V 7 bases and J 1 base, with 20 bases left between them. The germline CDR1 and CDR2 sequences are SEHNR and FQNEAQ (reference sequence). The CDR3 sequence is CASTIAAGESSYEQYF. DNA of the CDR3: TGTGCCAGCACCATAGCGGCAGGGGAATCGTCCTACGAGCAGTACTTC. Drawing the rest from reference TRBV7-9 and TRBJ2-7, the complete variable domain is DTGVSQNPRHKITKRGQNVTFRCDPISEHNRLYWYRQTLGQGPEFLTYFQNEAQLEKSRLLSDRFSAERPKGSFSTLEIQRTEQGDSAMYLCASTIAAGESSYEQYFGPGTRLTVT.

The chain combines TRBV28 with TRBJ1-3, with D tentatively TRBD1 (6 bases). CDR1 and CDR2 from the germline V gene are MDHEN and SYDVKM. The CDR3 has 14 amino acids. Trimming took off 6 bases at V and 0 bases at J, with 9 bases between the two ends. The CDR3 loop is CASSLTGSGNTIYF. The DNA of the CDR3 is TGTGCCAGCAGCTTGACAGGCTCTGGAAACACCATATATTTT.

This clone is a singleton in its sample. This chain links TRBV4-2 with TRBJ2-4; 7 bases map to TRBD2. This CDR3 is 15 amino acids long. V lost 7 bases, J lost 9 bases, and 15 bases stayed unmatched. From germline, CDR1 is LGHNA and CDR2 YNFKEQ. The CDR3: CASTLGAGEGSIQYF. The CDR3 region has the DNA TGTGCCAGCACCCTTGGGGCGGGGGAGGGGAGCATTCAGTACTTC.

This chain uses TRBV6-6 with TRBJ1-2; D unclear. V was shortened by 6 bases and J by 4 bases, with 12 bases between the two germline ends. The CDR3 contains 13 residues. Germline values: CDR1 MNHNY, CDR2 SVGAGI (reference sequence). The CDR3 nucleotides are TGTGCCAGCAGGAGTGGGGTTTCCTATGGCTACACCTTC. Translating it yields CASRSGVSYGYTF.

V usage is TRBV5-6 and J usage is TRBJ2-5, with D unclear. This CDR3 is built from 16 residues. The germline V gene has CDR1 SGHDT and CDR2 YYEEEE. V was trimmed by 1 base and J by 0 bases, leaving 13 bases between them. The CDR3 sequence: CASSLNRFSYQETQYF. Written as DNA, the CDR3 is TGTGCCAGCAGCTTGAATCGGTTCTCGTACCAAGAGACCCAGTACTTC.

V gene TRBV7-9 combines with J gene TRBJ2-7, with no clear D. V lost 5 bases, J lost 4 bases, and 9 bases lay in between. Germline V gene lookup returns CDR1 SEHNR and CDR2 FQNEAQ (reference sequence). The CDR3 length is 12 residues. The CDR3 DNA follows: TGTGCCAGCAGCCCTAACGGGTACGAGCAGTACTTC. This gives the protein CASSPNGYEQYF.

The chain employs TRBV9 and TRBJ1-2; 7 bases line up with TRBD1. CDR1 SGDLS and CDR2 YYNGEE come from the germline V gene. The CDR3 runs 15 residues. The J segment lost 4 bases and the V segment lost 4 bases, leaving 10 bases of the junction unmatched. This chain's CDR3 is CASSTRQGGGYGYTF. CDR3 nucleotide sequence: TGTGCCAGCAGCACTAGACAGGGAGGTGGCTATGGCTACACCTTC.

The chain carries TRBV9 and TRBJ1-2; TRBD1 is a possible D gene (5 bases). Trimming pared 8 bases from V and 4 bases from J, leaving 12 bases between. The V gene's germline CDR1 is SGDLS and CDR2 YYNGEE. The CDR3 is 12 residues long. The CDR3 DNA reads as TGTGCCAGTGAACAGGAGACCTATGGCTACACCTTC. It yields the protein CASEQETYGYTF.

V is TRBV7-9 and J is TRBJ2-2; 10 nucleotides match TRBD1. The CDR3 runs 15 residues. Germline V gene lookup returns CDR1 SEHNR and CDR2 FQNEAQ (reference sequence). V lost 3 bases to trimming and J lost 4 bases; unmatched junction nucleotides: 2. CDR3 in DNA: TGTGCCAGCAGCTTCTGGGACAGGGGCACCGGGGAGCTGTTTTTT. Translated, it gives CASSFWDRGTGELFF. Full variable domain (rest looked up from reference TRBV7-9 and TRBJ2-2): DTGVSQNPRHKITKRGQNVTFRCDPISEHNRLYWYRQTLGQGPEFLTYFQNEAQLEKSRLLSDRFSAERPKGSFSTLEIQRTEQGDSAMYLCASSFWDRGTGELFFGEGSRLTVL.

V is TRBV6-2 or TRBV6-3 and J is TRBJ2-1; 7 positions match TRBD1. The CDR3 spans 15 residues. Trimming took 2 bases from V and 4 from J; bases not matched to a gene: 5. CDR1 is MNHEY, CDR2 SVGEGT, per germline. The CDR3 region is CASSYADRSYNEQFF. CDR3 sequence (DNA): TGTGCCAGCAGTTACGCGGACAGGAGTTACAATGAGCAGTTCTTC.

The CDR3 sequence: CASSQGLSGTPGYEQYF. The CDR3 DNA sequence: TGCGCCAGCAGCCAAGGATTATCAGGGACGCCGGGCTACGAGCAGTACTTC. This sequence joins TRBV4-3 and TRBJ2-7, with D tentatively TRBD1 or TRBD2 (5 bases each). From germline, CDR1 is LGHNA and CDR2 YSLEER. The length of the CDR3 is 17 residues. V shed 1 base and J shed 3 bases, with 19 bases lying between them.